The 21 T cell receptor beta chains presented below share a single source sample, sequenced in a study of identical twins (dated by TCRdb to 2016 to 2017). Library prep was done by 5' RACE. Instrument used: Illumina HiSeq 2000. TCRdb itself trimmed the public reads at Q25 with fastp, ran MiXCR and retained productive beta chains. Every CDR3 protein is listed once, alongside the most common genes and DNA of its rows. The sample table shows about 810,000 distinct CDR3 sequences, and 9% to 15% are seen once. The ten largest clones represent roughly 1.5% of the sample. The sample was also linked to a second study, of yellow fever vaccine responses in identical twins.

The specimen was PBMCs. The receptors were sampled from a woman aged 18-35 years in good health.

The chain carries TRBV20-1 and TRBJ2-1; D call uncertain. The germline gives CDR1 DFQATT, CDR2 SNEGSKA (reference sequence). This CDR3 spans 14 amino acids. V was shortened by 0 bases and J by 6 bases, with 12 bases between the two germline ends. Here the CDR3 DNA reads TGCAGTGCTAGAGATGGGCTAAGTGCCAATGAGCAGTTCTTC. Translation: CSARDGLSANEQFF.

This clonotype has more than one count but fewer than ten. The rearrangement uses TRBV7-3 and TRBJ2-3, with TRBD2 as a possible D gene (6 bases). The V end was cut by 4 bases, the J end by 2 bases, with 13 bases between. There are 15 residues in the CDR3. Germline CDR1 SGHTA, CDR2 FQGTGA. The CDR3 DNA is TGTGCCAGCAGCTCGAGCCGGGACTCCACAGATACGCAGTATTTT. Protein product: CASSSSRDSTDTQYF.

This clonotype has a handful of counts. The rearrangement joins TRBV5-6 to TRBJ2-5, with a possible D match to TRBD2 (6 bases). CDR3 size: 12 residues. V lost 2 bases and J 9 bases, leaving 11 bases between the germline ends. Germline loops: CDR1 SGHDT, CDR2 YYEEEE. The CDR3 DNA sequence: TGTGCCAGCAGCTTTTTTGGAGGGGCCCAGTACTTC. Amino acids: CASSFFGGAQYF.

J is TRBJ2-2 and V is TRBV12-3 or TRBV12-4; 10 nucleotides match TRBD2. Germline trimming cut 5 bases from V and 5 bases from J; bases unmatched to any gene: 20. The CDR3 is made up of 20 amino acids. The CDR3 is CASSHPRAYQLAGRTGELFF. CDR3 nucleotides: TGTGCCAGCAGTCACCCCCGGGCATATCAACTAGCGGGACGAACCGGGGAGCTGTTTTTT.

This clonotype was seen at least ten times. This chain uses TRBV7-8 with TRBJ1-1; no clear D. The germline gives CDR1 SGHVS, CDR2 FQNEAQ. V was trimmed by 5 bases and J by 2 bases, leaving 12 bases between them. CDR3 length: 14 residues. CDR3 amino acids: CASSPRTVNTEAFF. The CDR3 nucleotides read TGTGCCAGCAGCCCCCGAACAGTCAACACTGAAGCTTTCTTT.

This clonotype was observed a handful of times. The rearrangement links TRBV10-1 to TRBJ2-3; perhaps D is TRBD1 or TRBD2 (5 bases each). Germline V gene data show CDR1 as WNHNN and CDR2 as SYGVQD (reference sequence). The CDR3 sequence is 14 residues long. V gave up 3 bases and J gave up 8 bases, with 15 bases separating them. This chain's CDR3 is CASSDGTDGGTQYF. CDR3 DNA: TGCGCCAGCAGTGATGGGACCGATGGGGGTACGCAGTATTTT.

This sequence joins TRBV7-9 and TRBJ2-1, with 8 nucleotides matching TRBD1. CDR3 size: 16 residues. Trimming at V came to 1 base and at J to 15 bases, leaving 17 bases not matched to a gene. Per the germline V gene, CDR1 is SEHNR and CDR2 is FQNEAQ (reference sequence). The CDR3 reads CASSLGGQGLQKLRFF. CDR3 nucleotides: TGTGCCAGCAGCTTAGGAGGACAGGGTCTTCAAAAGCTTCGGTTCTTC.

V and J are TRBV20-1 and TRBJ2-2; no firm D call. The CDR3 has 14 amino acids. Per the germline V gene, CDR1 is DFQATT and CDR2 is SNEGSKA (reference sequence). V was clipped by 2 bases and J by 4 bases, with 11 bases between them. In nucleotides, the CDR3 is TGCAGTGCTAGACCGGGTATGGGCACCGGGGAGCTGTTTTTT. This gives the protein CSARPGMGTGELFF.

This clonotype was seen a few times. Here the CDR3 reads CASSSMGRIQETQYF. In nucleotides, the CDR3 is TGTGCCAGCAGTTCCATGGGACGTATACAAGAGACCCAGTACTTC. The chain is built from TRBV28 and TRBJ2-5, with D perhaps TRBD1 or TRBD2 (5 bases each). CDR3 size: 15 residues. CDR1 MDHEN and CDR2 SYDVKM come from the germline V gene. V was trimmed by 4 bases and J by 2 bases, leaving 14 bases between them.

This clonotype was counted a few times. This chain connects TRBV20-1 to TRBJ1-2, with unresolved D. CDR1 and CDR2 from the germline V gene are DFQATT and SNEGSKA (reference sequence). CDR3 size: 16 residues. Trimming cost V 3 bases and J 0 bases, with 17 bases left between them. The CDR3 bases are TGCAGTGCTAGCCCGAAATATGGAGGGACTAACTATGGCTACACCTTC. It codes for CSASPKYGGTNYGYTF.

V and J are TRBV12-3 or TRBV12-4 and TRBJ2-7; D not certain. V lost 4 bases and J 1 base, leaving 5 bases between the germline ends. The CDR3 is 12 amino acids. CDR3 bases: TGTGCCAGCAGTTCCGAGTCCTACGAGCAGTACTTC. Translating it yields CASSSESYEQYF.

This clonotype appeared a few times. This sequence joins TRBV5-1 and TRBJ2-5; 9 nucleotides agree with TRBD2. CDR3 size: 15 residues. V was pared by 4 bases and J by 2 bases, with 6 bases of the junction left unmatched. Germline assignment: CDR1 SGHRS and CDR2 YFSETQ. The CDR3 spells CASSPLLAGQETQYF. CDR3 DNA: TGCGCCAGCAGCCCTCTCCTAGCGGGGCAAGAGACCCAGTACTTC.

This clonotype appeared a few times. V is TRBV7-8 and J is TRBJ2-1; the match to TRBD1 covers 8 bases. The CDR3 is 15 amino acids. J was trimmed by 8 bases and V by 3 bases; bases with no gene match: 9. In germline, CDR1 is SGHVS, CDR2 FQNEAQ. CDR3 residues: CASSLVRGRGDEQFF. The CDR3 DNA follows: TGTGCCAGCAGCTTGGTCAGGGGGCGCGGCGATGAGCAGTTCTTC.

This clonotype was seen a few times. The J gene is TRBJ1-1, the V gene TRBV12-3 or TRBV12-4, with D uncertain. Trimming removed 6 bases from V and 2 bases from J, with 16 bases in between. The CDR3 contains 15 residues. The CDR3 loop is CASSLPPGGNTEAFF. CDR3 nucleotide sequence: TGTGCCAGCAGCCTCCCCCCAGGCGGCAACACTGAAGCTTTCTTT.

J is TRBJ2-1 and V is TRBV29-1, with TRBD2 identical over 9 bases. Trimming took 6 bases from V and 5 from J; bases not matched to a gene: 5. This CDR3 has 13 residues. CDR1 is SQVTM, CDR2 ANQGSEA, per germline. CDR3 sequence reads: CSVLLAGHNEQFF. CDR3 coding DNA: TGCAGCGTCCTGCTAGCGGGACACAATGAGCAGTTCTTC.

The J gene is TRBJ2-7, the V gene TRBV19; D may be TRBD1 (6 bases). With 7 bases removed from V and 5 bases from J, the gap between germline ends came to 21 bases. Per the germline V gene, CDR1 is LNHDA and CDR2 is SQIVND (reference sequence). This CDR3 spans 15 amino acids. For the CDR3, the DNA is TGTGCCAGTAAGACATCAAGGGCAGGGGCGAACGAGCAGTACTTC. It codes for CASKTSRAGANEQYF.

This chain uses TRBV2 with TRBJ1-6, with D perhaps TRBD1 (5 bases). Trimming took 4 bases from V and 8 from J, leaving 15 bases between them. The CDR3 totals 15 residues. Germline V lookup: CDR1 SNHLY, CDR2 FYNNEI. The CDR3 protein is CASSGIRDDHSPLHF. CDR3 DNA: TGTGCCAGCAGTGGAATCCGGGACGATCATTCACCCCTCCACTTT.

The J gene is TRBJ2-1, the V gene TRBV15; 7 nucleotides line up with TRBD2. Trimming took 1 base from V and 3 from J; bases not matched to a gene: 9. CDR3 size: 17 residues. The germline V gene has CDR1 LNHNV and CDR2 YYDKDF (reference sequence). The DNA of the CDR3 is TGTGCCACCAGCAGAGTTGTCGGAAGGGACTACTACAATGAGCAGTTCTTC. This translates into CATSRVVGRDYYNEQFF.

The chain combines TRBV5-1 with TRBJ1-5, with D possibly TRBD1 on 6 matching bases. The CDR3 totals 13 residues. V gave up 2 bases and J gave up 7 bases, with 10 bases separating them. CDR1 and CDR2 (germline): SGHRS, YFSETQ. This CDR3 reads CASSLTGSQPQHF. CDR3 coding DNA: TGCGCCAGCAGCTTAACAGGGTCACAGCCCCAGCATTTT.

This clonotype came up many times. The chain is built from TRBV29-1 and TRBJ2-1; no firm D call. The CDR3 extends over 12 amino acids. V gave up 1 base and J gave up 6 bases, with 7 bases separating them. Per germline, CDR1 SQVTM and CDR2 ANQGSEA. In nucleotides, the CDR3 is TGCAGCGTTGAAGTGACACGCAATGAGCAGTTCTTC. Residues: CSVEVTRNEQFF.

CDR3 sequence reads: CASSLTGTDGTQYF. The DNA for the CDR3 is TGTGCCAGCAGCTTGACAGGAACGGACGGGACCCAGTACTTC. The rearrangement links TRBV7-9 to TRBJ2-5; a weak D match, TRBD1 (6 bases). This CDR3 comprises 14 residues. Trimming left V 3 bases short and J 7 bases short, with 15 bases between. Germline CDR1 is SEHNR and CDR2 is FQNEAQ (reference sequence).